These 4 T cell receptor beta chains originate from one sample sequenced in a study of cytomegalovirus exposure and HLA in healthy donors (dated by TCRdb to the late 2010s). Receptors were amplified or captured by the immunoSEQ multiplex PCR assay. For the multiplex PCR, a mixture combining 60 forward primers for TCR Vbeta segments and 13 reverse primers for TCR Jbeta segments was used. Drawn from immuneACCESS, this table holds only the in-frame rearrangements with V and J called that TCRdb kept. Clones are partly lost; checked studies trace under half to an unresolved V gene and leave the rest unexplained. For this sample there are roughly 44,000 clones; 81% appear just once. The top ten hold approximately 2.8% of the sample. Sequencing was carried out using PBMCs. The receptors were gathered from a man aged 45-65 years in good health and CMV-seronegative.

This chain joins TRBV15 and TRBJ1-2; 12 bases fit TRBD1. Germline V gives CDR1 LNHNV, CDR2 YYDKDF (reference sequence). This CDR3 has 15 amino acids. The V gene end was trimmed by 4 bases and the J gene end by 6 bases; junction bases not matched to a gene: 6. The CDR3: CATSNPGTGGNGYTF. The CDR3 DNA follows: TGTGCCACCAGCAACCCCGGGACAGGGGGCAATGGCTACACCTTC.

J is TRBJ1-1 and V is TRBV7-9, with a tentative D call TRBD1 (6 bases). In germline, CDR1 is SEHNR, CDR2 FQNEAQ (reference sequence). The CDR3 is made up of 15 amino acids. V shed 5 bases and J shed 5 bases, with 18 bases lying between them. As DNA, the CDR3 is TGTGCCAGCAGCCCGGGAGGGCAGGGGCTTACTGAAGCTTTCTTT. It codes for CASSPGGQGLTEAFF.

The chain uses TRBV10-3 and TRBJ1-5; 12 bases match TRBD1. Per the germline V gene, CDR1 is ENHRY and CDR2 is SYGVKD. This CDR3 has 18 residues. J gave up 3 bases and V 0 bases, and 6 bases lay outside the gene matches. As DNA, the CDR3 is TGTGCCATCAGTGAGTCCCCGGGACAGGGGGCCCTCAATCAGCCCCAGCATTTT. The encoded protein is CAISESPGQGALNQPQHF.

The chain carries TRBV19 and TRBJ1-5; the D is unclear. Trimming pared 3 bases from V and 2 bases from J, leaving 8 bases between. Germline V gene lookup returns CDR1 LNHDA and CDR2 SQIVND (reference sequence). This CDR3 spans 14 amino acids. For the CDR3, the DNA is TGTGCCAGTAGTATTTCCTCGGGCAATCAGCCCCAGCATTTT. It translates to CASSISSGNQPQHF.